Below are 8 T cell receptor beta chains sequenced from a single sample in a study of blood T cell repertoires in COVID-19. Sequencing was performed with immunoSEQ multiplex PCR; in TCRdb, only in-frame clones are kept and a portion is missing. The table has about 190,000 clones, roughly 84% seen once. The sample consisted of peripheral blood. All receptors derive from a woman aged 80 or older with active or convalescent COVID-19.

The chain is built from TRBV20-1 and TRBJ2-5; 10 nucleotides line up with TRBD2. Trimming at V came to 3 bases and at J to 4 bases, leaving 8 bases not matched to a gene. Germline CDR1 and CDR2: DFQATT and SNEGSKA (reference sequence). The CDR3 length is 15 residues. The CDR3 sequence is CSASAASGSTETQYF. In nucleotides, the CDR3 is TGCAGTGCTAGTGCCGCTAGCGGGAGTACAGAGACCCAGTACTTC.

This chain joins TRBV7-9 and TRBJ1-1, with D perhaps TRBD1 (5 bases). The CDR3 runs to 13 residues. With 0 bases removed from V and 6 bases from J, the gap between germline ends came to 8 bases. Germline CDR1 SEHNR, CDR2 FQNEAQ (reference sequence). CDR3 nucleotide sequence: TGTGCCAGCAGCTTAGCGGGGGGAGCTGAAGCTTTCTTT. Encoded protein: CASSLAGGAEAFF.

This chain links TRBV5-6 with TRBJ2-3, with D uncertain. Germline V gene data show CDR1 as SGHDT and CDR2 as YYEEEE. The CDR3 sequence is 15 residues long. V lost 0 bases to trimming and J lost 0 bases, with 8 bases between them. This CDR3 reads CASSLVGGSTDTQYF. Here the CDR3 DNA reads TGTGCCAGCAGCTTGGTAGGCGGAAGCACAGATACGCAGTATTTT. The full variable domain, its missing parts supplied by reference TRBV5-6 and TRBJ2-3, is DAGVTQSPTHLIKTRGQQVTLRCSPKSGHDTVSWYQQALGQGPQFIFQYYEEEERQRGNFPDRFSGHQFPNYSSELNVNALLLGDSALYLCASSLVGGSTDTQYFGPGTRLTVL.

With respect to this clone: The same CDR3 is also encoded by other DNA sequences in this sample. The chain combines TRBV5-1 with TRBJ2-2; perhaps TRBD1 as D (6 bases). Trimming left V 2 bases short and J 6 bases short, with 8 bases between. This CDR3 has 13 residues. The germline gives CDR1 SGHRS, CDR2 YFSETQ. The CDR3 here is CASSLQGSGELFF. CDR3 nucleotide sequence: TGCGCCAGCAGCTTACAGGGATCCGGGGAGCTGTTTTTT.

This chain connects TRBV18 to TRBJ1-4, with D perhaps matching TRBD1 (6 bases). CDR3 length: 15 residues. Germline assignment: CDR1 KGHSH and CDR2 LQKENI. Trimming shortened V by 4 bases and J by 11 bases, and 20 bases separated the two germline ends. CDR3 bases: TGTGCCAGCTCACGGCCAGCGGGGGCCGGGGGGAAACTGTTTTTT. Its translation: CASSRPAGAGGKLFF.

The rearrangement uses TRBV27 and TRBJ1-6, with 8 bases lining up with TRBD1. V was clipped by 1 base and J by 10 bases; unmatched bases: 6. The germline V gene encodes CDR1 MNHEY and CDR2 SMNVEV (reference sequence). This CDR3 is built from 15 residues. Here the CDR3 reads CASSLWTGSGSPLHF. CDR3 nucleotide sequence: TGTGCCAGCAGTTTATGGACAGGGTCTGGATCACCCCTCCACTTT.

This rearrangement joins TRBV6-6 to TRBJ2-5; D is perhaps TRBD2 (6 bases). This CDR3 has 14 residues. Trimming left V 6 bases short and J 5 bases short, with 16 bases between. The germline CDR1 and CDR2 sequences are MNHNY and SVGAGI (reference sequence). CDR3 sequence (DNA): TGTGCCAGCAGCGTGGGAGGATCGGGGGAGACCCAGTACTTC. Its translation: CASSVGGSGETQYF.

This clone came up once. The genes are TRBV19 and TRBJ1-1; 7 positions match TRBD1. CDR1 is LNHDA, CDR2 SQIVND, per germline (reference sequence). V was clipped by 5 bases and J by 6 bases; unmatched bases: 9. This CDR3 spans 14 amino acids. CDR3 sequence (DNA): TGTGCCAGTAGTGAGGGGACAGCCTTTTCTGAAGCTTTCTTT. This sequence encodes CASSEGTAFSEAFF.